This T cell receptor (beta chain) was sequenced for a study of spatial heterogeneity in lung cancer. Study-wide points: How many expanded intratumoral alpha and beta TCRs were present tracked the tumor mutation count, which was a count of nonsynonymous mutations.

Points on this clonotype: What it binds is unknown.

Time point noted: sample taken at primary tumor resection. Germline CDR1 is SGHTA and CDR2 is FQGNSA. The CDR3 totals 14 residues. V lost 5 bases and J lost 0; bases outside the gene matches: 4. MiXCR, applied by TCRdb to the 5' RACE reads, yields one record per CDR3 protein. The table shows approximately 1,500 distinct CDR3 sequences, with roughly a quarter occurring only once. The V call is TRBV7-2, the J call TRBJ2-7, with 7 bases aligning to TRBD1. The clonotype originates from a female donor with early-stage non-small cell lung cancer. The starting material was lung tumor tissue, obtained at surgery. This CDR3 reads CASSPRQGSYEQYF. In nucleotides, the CDR3 is TGTGCCAGCAGCCCCAGACAGGGCTCCTACGAGCAGTACTTC.